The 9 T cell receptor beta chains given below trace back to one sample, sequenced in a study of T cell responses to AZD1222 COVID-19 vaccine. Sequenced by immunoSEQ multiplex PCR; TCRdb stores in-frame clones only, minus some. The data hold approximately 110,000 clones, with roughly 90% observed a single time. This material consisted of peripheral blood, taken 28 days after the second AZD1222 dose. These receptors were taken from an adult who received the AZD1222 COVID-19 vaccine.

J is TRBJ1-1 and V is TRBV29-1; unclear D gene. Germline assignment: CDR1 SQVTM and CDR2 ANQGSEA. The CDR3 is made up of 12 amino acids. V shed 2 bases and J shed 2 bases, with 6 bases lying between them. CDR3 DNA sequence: TGCAGCGTTGAATTTCAAAACACTGAAGCTTTCTTT. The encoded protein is CSVEFQNTEAFF.

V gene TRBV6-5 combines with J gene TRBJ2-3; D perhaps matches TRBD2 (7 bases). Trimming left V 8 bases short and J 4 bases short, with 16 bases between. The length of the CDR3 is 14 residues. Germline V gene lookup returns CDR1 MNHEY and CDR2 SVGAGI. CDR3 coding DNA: TGTGCCAGCCAGAGGGGGGGGCGCCCAGATACGCAGTATTTT. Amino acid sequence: CASQRGGRPDTQYF.

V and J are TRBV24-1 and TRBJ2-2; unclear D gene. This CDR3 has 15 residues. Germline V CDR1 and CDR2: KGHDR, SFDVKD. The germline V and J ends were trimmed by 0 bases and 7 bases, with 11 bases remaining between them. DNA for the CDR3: TGTGCCACCAGTGATTTGAAGTCTCCCGGCGGGGAGCTGTTTTTT. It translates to CATSDLKSPGGELFF.

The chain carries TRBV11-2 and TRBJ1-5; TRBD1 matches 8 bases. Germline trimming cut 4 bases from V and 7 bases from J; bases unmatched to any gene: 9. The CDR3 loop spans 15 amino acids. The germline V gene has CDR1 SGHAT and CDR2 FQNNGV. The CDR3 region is CASSSGQGRGQPQHF. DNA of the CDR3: TGTGCCAGCAGCTCTGGACAGGGAAGAGGACAGCCCCAGCATTTT.

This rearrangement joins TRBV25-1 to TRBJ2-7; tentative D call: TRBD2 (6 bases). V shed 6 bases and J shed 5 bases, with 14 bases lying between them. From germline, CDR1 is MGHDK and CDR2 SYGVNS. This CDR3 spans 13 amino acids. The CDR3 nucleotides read TGTGCCAGCAGACCCGGGGGAGTCCACGAGCAGTACTTC. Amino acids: CASRPGGVHEQYF.

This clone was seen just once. Here the CDR3 DNA reads TGTGCCAGCAGTCGGAGGAGGGGAACAGATACGCAGTATTTT. Its protein product is CASSRRRGTDTQYF. V is TRBV28 and J is TRBJ2-3, with D maybe TRBD2 (6 bases). Trimming removed 5 bases from V and 3 bases from J, with 12 bases in between. CDR3 size: 14 residues. Germline-derived CDR1 and CDR2 are MDHEN and SYDVKM.

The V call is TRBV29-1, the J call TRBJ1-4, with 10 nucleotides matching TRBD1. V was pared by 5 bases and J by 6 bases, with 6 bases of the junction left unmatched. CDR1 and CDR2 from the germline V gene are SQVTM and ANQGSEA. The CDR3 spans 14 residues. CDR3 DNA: TGCAGCGTTCCCTCGGACAGGGGGGATGAAAAACTGTTTTTT. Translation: CSVPSDRGDEKLFF.

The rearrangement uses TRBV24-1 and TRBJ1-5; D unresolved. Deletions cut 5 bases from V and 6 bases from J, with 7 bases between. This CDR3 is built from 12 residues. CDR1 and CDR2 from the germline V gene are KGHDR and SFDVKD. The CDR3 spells CATSGVGQPQHF. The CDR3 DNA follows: TGTGCCACCAGTGGGGTGGGTCAGCCCCAGCATTTT.

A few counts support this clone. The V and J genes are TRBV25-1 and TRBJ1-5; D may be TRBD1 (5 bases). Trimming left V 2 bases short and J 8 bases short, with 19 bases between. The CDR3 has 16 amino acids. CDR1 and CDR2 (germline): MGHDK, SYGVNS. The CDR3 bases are TGTGCCAGCAGTGAAGGTTCTCAGGGTCGGATAGAGCCCCAGCATTTT. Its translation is CASSEGSQGRIEPQHF. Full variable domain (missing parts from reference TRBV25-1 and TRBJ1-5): EADIYQTPRYLVIGTGKKITLECSQTMGHDKMYWYQQDPGMELHLIHYSYGVNSTEKGDLSSESTVSRIRTEHFPLTLESARPSHTSQYLCASSEGSQGRIEPQHFGDGTRLSIL.